This passage covers 17 T cell receptor beta chains from one sample sequenced in a study of blood T cell repertoires in COVID-19. Repertoires were generated with immunoSEQ multiplex PCR, while TCRdb's copy carries only in-frame clones and drops some. The sample contains 270,000 or so clones, 70% to 90% of which appear only once. Sequenced sample: PBMCs or T cells enriched from blood (not recorded which). These receptors originate from a woman between 50 and 59 years old who had been exposed to COVID-19.

This clone was seen only once. The rearrangement links TRBV7-2 to TRBJ1-2; 7 bases are a match to TRBD1. This CDR3 is built from 15 residues. After removal of 2 bases from V and 8 bases from J, the junction contained 11 bases not matched to a gene. The V gene's germline CDR1 is SGHTA and CDR2 FQGNSA. CDR3 nucleotides: TGTGCCAGCAGCTTAAATCTCCAGGGGGGTTTGGGCTACACCTTC. As protein: CASSLNLQGGLGYTF.

This sequence joins TRBV7-2 and TRBJ1-2, with D possibly being TRBD1 (6 bases). The germline CDR1 and CDR2 sequences are SGHTA and FQGNSA. CDR3 length equals 14 residues. The ends were cut back, 3 bases at V and 0 bases at J, with 8 bases in the middle. This CDR3 is CASSFRTANYGYTF. Here the CDR3 DNA reads TGTGCCAGCAGCTTCCGGACAGCTAACTATGGCTACACCTTC.

CDR3 loop: CASSQAATGGTNGELFF. The CDR3 DNA sequence: TGCGCCAGCAGCCAAGCCGCGACAGGGGGTACGAACGGGGAGCTGTTTTTT. The chain links TRBV4-3 to TRBJ2-2; 9 bases fit TRBD1. Germline V CDR1 and CDR2: LGHNA, YSLEER. The CDR3 consists of 17 residues. V lost 1 base to trimming and J lost 7 bases; unmatched junction nucleotides: 10.

This sequence joins TRBV18 and TRBJ2-5; 8 nucleotides line up with TRBD2. Germline V gene lookup returns CDR1 KGHSH and CDR2 LQKENI. CDR3 length: 18 residues. The ends lost 0 bases at V and 0 bases at J; junction bases unmatched: 9. The CDR3 DNA reads as TGTGCCAGCTCACCACCCGAGCGGGGGACCACGTACCAAGAGACCCAGTACTTC. This encodes CASSPPERGTTYQETQYF.

The chain carries TRBV28 and TRBJ1-1; D remains unclear. Germline CDR1 and CDR2: MDHEN and SYDVKM. Trimming took off 2 bases at V and 4 bases at J, with 8 bases between the two ends. The CDR3 spans 13 residues. CDR3 protein: CASSLKWSTEAFF. In nucleotides, the CDR3 is TGTGCCAGCAGTTTAAAATGGAGCACTGAAGCTTTCTTT.

J is TRBJ1-2 and V is TRBV20-1; TRBD1 is a possible D gene (5 bases). The germline V gene has CDR1 DFQATT and CDR2 SNEGSKA (reference sequence). The V end was cut by 3 bases, the J end by 6 bases, with 17 bases between. This CDR3 is 14 amino acids long. The CDR3 nucleotides read TGCAGTGCTAGTAGTGAGTGGGGGAGGGATGGCTACACCTTC. Its protein product is CSASSEWGRDGYTF.

In nucleotides, the CDR3 is TGTGCCAGCAGTTACTCATCTGTCGTTTTGGGGGGCTCCTACAATGAGCAGTTCTTC. Translation: CASSYSSVVLGGSYNEQFF. V is TRBV6-2 or TRBV6-3 and J is TRBJ2-1; possible D gene TRBD2, 6 bases. Germline V gene data show CDR1 as MNHEY and CDR2 as SVGEGT. V shed 0 bases and J shed 0 bases, with 18 bases lying between them. CDR3 size: 19 residues.

The chain uses TRBV11-2 and TRBJ2-6; no definite D call. V lost 6 bases, J lost 0 bases, and 15 bases lay in between. The germline gives CDR1 SGHAT, CDR2 FQNNGV. This CDR3 has 17 residues. The CDR3 sequence: CASSFITPGSGANVLTF. CDR3 nucleotides: TGTGCCAGCAGTTTTATAACTCCGGGCTCTGGGGCCAACGTCCTGACTTTC.

The chain uses TRBV2 and TRBJ2-4; TRBD1 might be the D (6 bases). Trimming took 5 bases from V and 9 from J, leaving 14 bases between them. The CDR3 is 13 amino acids. From germline, CDR1 is SNHLY and CDR2 FYNNEI. CDR3 sequence (DNA): TGTGCCAGCAGTTCCACAGGGTTGGGCATTCAGTACTTC. Residues: CASSSTGLGIQYF.

The chain is built from TRBV2 and TRBJ2-4; a possible D gene is TRBD1 (5 bases). The CDR3 has 15 residues. Trimming took 6 bases from V and 0 from J, leaving 12 bases between them. Germline CDR1 and CDR2: SNHLY and FYNNEI. The DNA for the CDR3 is TGTGCCAGCAGCGCCGACAGCTTAGCCAAAAACATTCAGTACTTC. It is translated as CASSADSLAKNIQYF.

V is TRBV11-2 and J is TRBJ1-6, with no clear D. This CDR3 contains 12 residues. In germline, CDR1 is SGHAT, CDR2 FQNNGV. V was shortened by 0 bases and J by 11 bases, with 5 bases between the two germline ends. The CDR3 DNA reads as TGTGCCAGCAGCTTAGATCTTACACCCCTCCACTTT. Protein product: CASSLDLTPLHF.

The V gene is TRBV3-1 (or the pseudogene TRBV3-2), the J gene TRBJ1-4, with D tentatively TRBD1 (5 bases). Germline V CDR1 and CDR2: LGHDT, YNNKEL (reference sequence). V shed 3 bases and J shed 5 bases, with 13 bases lying between them. The CDR3 consists of 15 residues. Here the CDR3 reads CASSQTGVGNEKLFF. In nucleotides, the CDR3 is TGTGCCAGCAGCCAGACGGGGGTAGGGAATGAAAAACTGTTTTTT.

This chain links TRBV5-1 with TRBJ1-2; D is uncertain. This CDR3 is built from 17 residues. Germline V CDR1 and CDR2: SGHRS, YFSETQ. V was shortened by 4 bases and J by 4 bases, with 23 bases between the two germline ends. DNA of the CDR3: TGCGCCAGCAGCGGTGTCGGTGGGGAGGTTTTGGCCTATGGCTACACCTTC. Its translation: CASSGVGGEVLAYGYTF.

This chain joins TRBV25-1 and TRBJ1-1; TRBD1 might be the D (5 bases). CDR3 size: 12 residues. CDR1 and CDR2 (germline): MGHDK, SYGVNS. With 1 base removed from V and 8 bases from J, the gap between germline ends came to 8 bases. CDR3 sequence (DNA): TGTGCCAGCAGTGAATTTGGGGCCGAAGCTTTCTTT. Translating it yields CASSEFGAEAFF.

The rearrangement joins TRBV7-2 to TRBJ1-3; D perhaps matches TRBD1 (5 bases). CDR3 size: 15 residues. Trimming shortened V by 2 bases and J by 4 bases, and 12 bases separated the two germline ends. The germline V gene encodes CDR1 SGHTA and CDR2 FQGNSA. This CDR3 reads CASSLIRARGNTIYF. Here the CDR3 DNA reads TGTGCCAGCAGCTTAATCAGGGCGCGGGGAAACACCATATATTTT. The complete variable domain, with remaining parts taken from reference TRBV7-2 and TRBJ1-3, reads GAGVSQSPSNKVTEKGKDVELRCDPISGHTALYWYRQSLGQGLEFLIYFQGNSAPDKSGLPSDRFSAERTGGSVSTLTIQRTQQEDSAVYLCASSLIRARGNTIYFGEGSWLTVV.

The sample holds a few counts of this clone. The rearrangement uses TRBV27 and TRBJ1-5; possible D gene TRBD1, 5 bases. The V gene lost 2 bases and the J gene lost 3 bases, with 14 bases spanning the gap. Germline CDR1 and CDR2: MNHEY and SMNVEV (reference sequence). CDR3 length: 16 amino acids. The CDR3 protein is CASSLVGGRLNQPQHF. DNA for the CDR3: TGTGCCAGCAGTTTAGTTGGGGGGAGACTCAATCAGCCCCAGCATTTT.

CDR3 amino acids: CASRLMDSGNTEAFF. CDR3 coding DNA: TGTGCCAGCAGGTTAATGGACAGTGGGAACACTGAAGCTTTCTTT. The rearrangement uses TRBV3-1 (or the pseudogene TRBV3-2) and TRBJ1-1; possible D gene TRBD1, 6 bases. The CDR3 length is 15 residues. Per the germline V gene, CDR1 is LGHDT and CDR2 is YNNKEL (reference sequence). The V gene lost 6 bases and the J gene lost 1 base, with 15 bases spanning the gap.